This entry lists 27 T cell receptor beta chains sequenced from one sample in a study of CD8+ T cells in alopecia areata. RNA extraction and reverse transcription yielded cDNA as sequencing template. Sequenced by immunoSEQ multiplex PCR; TCRdb stores in-frame clones only, minus some. The sample lists about 150,000 clones; roughly 50% were seen once. The material sequenced was CD4+ T cells sorted from blood. The receptors here all came from a human donor with alopecia areata.

This sequence joins TRBV9 and TRBJ2-6; 8 bases are a match to TRBD1. The CDR3 extends over 15 amino acids. Unmatched junction bases numbered 2, after V lost 3 bases and J lost 3 bases. The germline V gene encodes CDR1 SGDLS and CDR2 YYNGEE. CDR3: CASSGQGFGANVLTF. CDR3 DNA: TGTGCCAGCAGCGGACAGGGGTTTGGGGCCAACGTCCTGACTTTC. Using reference TRBV9 and TRBJ2-6 for the parts outside the CDR3, the full variable domain is DSGVTQTPKHLITATGQRVTLRCSPRSGDLSVYWYQQSLDQGLQFLIQYYNGEERAKGNILERFSAQQFPDLHSELNLSSLELGDSALYFCASSGQGFGANVLTFGAGSRLTVL.

The genes are TRBV30 and TRBJ1-2; D perhaps matches TRBD1 (5 bases). In germline, CDR1 is GTSNPN, CDR2 SVGIG (reference sequence). The V gene lost 5 bases and the J gene lost 6 bases, with 13 bases spanning the gap. CDR3 length: 12 residues. CDR3: CAWDSGQDGYTF. The DNA for the CDR3 is TGTGCCTGGGATTCGGGGCAGGATGGCTACACCTTC.

The rearrangement uses TRBV29-1 and TRBJ1-1; 8 nucleotides match TRBD1. Germline V gives CDR1 SQVTM, CDR2 ANQGSEA. J was trimmed by 3 bases and V by 5 bases; bases with no gene match: 5. The CDR3 totals 13 residues. CDR3: CSVSTGVDTEAFF. In DNA form, the CDR3 reads TGCAGCGTTTCGACAGGGGTTGACACTGAAGCTTTCTTT.

This clone was observed a handful of times. The rearrangement uses TRBV5-1 and TRBJ2-7; 11 bases fit TRBD2. V lost 4 bases, J lost 5 bases, and 5 bases stayed unmatched. This CDR3 is 14 amino acids long. Germline V lookup: CDR1 SGHRS, CDR2 YFSETQ. This chain's CDR3 is CASSSGLAGNEQYF. The CDR3, as DNA: TGCGCCAGCAGCAGCGGACTAGCGGGCAACGAGCAGTACTTC.

On this clone: The junction shows a germline mismatch at one end, possibly a read error. The chain has TRBV7-7 and TRBJ2-3; D unclear. This CDR3 is 14 amino acids long. The germline CDR1 and CDR2 sequences are SSHAT and FNYEAQ (reference sequence). CDR3 protein: CASSRNPLTDTQYF. The DNA of the CDR3 is TGTGCTAGCAGCAGGAACCCACTGACAGATACGCAGTATTTT.

This clone was found a few times. The V and J genes are TRBV7-3 and TRBJ2-7; D possibly corresponds to TRBD2 (6 bases). The CDR3 has 13 amino acids. V was trimmed by 5 bases and J by 1 base, leaving 9 bases between them. Germline assignment: CDR1 SGHTA and CDR2 FQGTGA. The chain's CDR3 is CASSTSGSYEQYF. DNA of the CDR3: TGTGCCAGCAGCACGAGCGGGTCCTACGAGCAGTACTTC.

The J gene is TRBJ1-5, the V gene TRBV18; the D is unclear. Trimming removed 1 base at V and 1 base at J, with 11 bases between. This CDR3 region has 16 residues. From germline, CDR1 is KGHSH and CDR2 LQKENI. CDR3 loop: CASSPRGLASNQPQHF. The CDR3 bases are TGTGCCAGCTCACCACGAGGGCTGGCGAGCAATCAGCCCCAGCATTTT.

The chain carries TRBV18 and TRBJ2-4; D is perhaps TRBD1 (5 bases). The germline V and J ends were trimmed by 1 base and 2 bases, with 9 bases remaining between them. CDR3 length: 15 amino acids. Germline V gives CDR1 KGHSH, CDR2 LQKENI. Written as DNA, the CDR3 is TGTGCCAGCTCACCACTATCAGGGCCCAAAAACATTCAGTACTTC. Its protein product is CASSPLSGPKNIQYF.

This clone was counted between two and nine times. The same CDR3 can be traced to other DNA sequences in this sample. V gene TRBV29-1 combines with J gene TRBJ2-7; no firm D call. From germline, CDR1 is SQVTM and CDR2 ANQGSEA. The germline V and J ends were trimmed by 2 bases and 6 bases, with 8 bases remaining between them. The CDR3 consists of 11 residues. The CDR3 DNA sequence: TGCAGCGTTGAAAGGGCCGGCGAGCAGTACTTC. Translated, it gives CSVERAGEQYF.

This clone was seen more than once but under ten times. The genes are TRBV28 and TRBJ2-7; D possibly corresponds to TRBD1 (5 bases). The V end was cut by 4 bases, the J end by 2 bases, with 9 bases between. Looked up from germline, CDR1 is MDHEN and CDR2 is SYDVKM. The CDR3 contains 13 residues. CDR3 loop: CASSSGLTYEQYF. CDR3 in DNA: TGTGCCAGCAGTTCAGGGTTAACCTACGAGCAGTACTTC.

This clone was recorded a few times. The V call is TRBV30, the J call TRBJ2-5, with 8 bases matching TRBD2. V lost 0 bases to trimming and J lost 4 bases; unmatched junction nucleotides: 7. The CDR3 consists of 15 residues. Germline CDR1 and CDR2: GTSNPN and SVGIG (reference sequence). The CDR3 coding sequence is TGTGCCTGGAGTGTGGAGGGACTAGTTTTAGAGACCCAGTACTTC. Its translation: CAWSVEGLVLETQYF.

The chain uses TRBV6-6 and TRBJ1-1; TRBD1 is a possible D gene (6 bases). With 7 bases removed from V and 0 bases from J, the gap between germline ends came to 9 bases. CDR1 and CDR2 (germline): MNHNY, SVGAGI (reference sequence). CDR3 size: 13 residues. CDR3 sequence reads: CASKYRVNTEAFF. The CDR3 coding sequence is TGTGCCAGCAAATACAGGGTGAACACTGAAGCTTTCTTT.

The chain is built from TRBV7-9 and TRBJ2-1, with 11 nucleotides matching TRBD2. V lost 5 bases and J lost 6; bases outside the gene matches: 3. This CDR3 has 14 amino acids. CDR1 and CDR2 from the germline V gene are SEHNR and FQNEAQ (reference sequence). CDR3 sequence reads: CASSQGTSGNEQFF. The CDR3 DNA sequence: TGTGCCAGCAGCCAGGGGACTAGCGGCAATGAGCAGTTCTTC.

The gene calls are TRBV5-1 and TRBJ2-1, with 7 bases aligning to TRBD2. This CDR3 spans 14 amino acids. V shed 4 bases, J shed 4 bases, and the junction held 5 bases outside the gene matches. Per the germline V gene, CDR1 is SGHRS and CDR2 is YFSETQ. The CDR3 DNA reads as TGCGCCAGCAGCAGGGAGGGAAGGTACAATGAGCAGTTCTTC. It specifies CASSREGRYNEQFF.

The V gene is TRBV4-1, the J gene TRBJ1-2; D is ambiguous. This CDR3 has 15 amino acids. CDR1 MGHRA and CDR2 YSYEKL come from the germline V gene. With 1 base removed from V and 2 bases from J, the gap between germline ends came to 11 bases. The CDR3 DNA reads as TGCGCCAGCAGCCAAGTGTTTGGAGAGAACTATGGCTACACCTTC. This gives the protein CASSQVFGENYGYTF.

The J gene is TRBJ1-2, the V gene TRBV29-1; 8 nucleotides agree with TRBD1. Germline loops: CDR1 SQVTM, CDR2 ANQGSEA. The trim removed 7 bases at V and 3 bases at J, leaving 4 bases unmatched. The CDR3 contains 12 residues. The DNA for the CDR3 is TGCAGCGCAGGGGGCTGGGACTATGGCTACACCTTC. Translating gives CSAGGWDYGYTF.

The CDR3 DNA sequence: TGCGCCAGCAGCTTCCTAGCGGCAGGCACAGATACGCAGTATTTT. Encoded protein: CASSFLAAGTDTQYF. This chain connects TRBV5-1 to TRBJ2-3, with 7 nucleotides matching TRBD2. Trimming removed 2 bases from V and 1 base from J; junction bases left unmatched: 4. The CDR3 is made up of 15 amino acids. The germline V gene encodes CDR1 SGHRS and CDR2 YFSETQ.

This chain links TRBV30 with TRBJ2-7; D is unclear. Trimming left V 2 bases short and J 6 bases short, with 8 bases between. This CDR3 region has 11 residues. Germline lookup yields CDR1 GTSNPN and CDR2 SVGIG (reference sequence). The chain's CDR3 is CAWSLGGEQYF. The CDR3 coding sequence is TGTGCCTGGAGTTTAGGCGGCGAGCAGTACTTC.

The chain carries TRBV30 and TRBJ2-3; D gene unclear. Looked up from germline, CDR1 is GTSNPN and CDR2 is SVGIG (reference sequence). This CDR3 is 13 amino acids long. V was shortened by 3 bases and J by 4 bases, with 11 bases between the two germline ends. As DNA, the CDR3 is TGTGCCTGGAGCCCCTCGAGAGCAGATACGCAGTATTTT. Its translation is CAWSPSRADTQYF.

A single count supports this clone. This chain links TRBV27 with TRBJ2-1; TRBD1 aligns across 8 bases. The CDR3 totals 18 residues. The ends lost 4 bases at V and 4 bases at J; junction bases unmatched: 15. Per germline, CDR1 MNHEY and CDR2 SMNVEV (reference sequence). CDR3 amino acids: CASSWFRRTGLGYNEQFF. The CDR3 bases are TGTGCCAGCAGTTGGTTTAGAAGGACAGGGCTGGGGTACAATGAGCAGTTCTTC.

The CDR3 spells CSASRDTEAFF. The CDR3 DNA sequence: TGCAGTGCCTCGAGGGACACTGAAGCTTTCTTT. This chain uses TRBV20-1 with TRBJ1-1, with unresolved D. CDR1 and CDR2 from the germline V gene are DFQATT and SNEGSKA (reference sequence). The V and J ends lost 6 bases and 3 bases respectively, with 8 bases between them. The CDR3 consists of 11 residues.

V gene TRBV29-1 combines with J gene TRBJ2-3; 9 positions agree with TRBD2. Per the germline V gene, CDR1 is SQVTM and CDR2 is ANQGSEA. There are 15 residues in the CDR3. V lost 2 bases to trimming and J lost 1 base; unmatched junction nucleotides: 4. CDR3 nucleotide sequence: TGCAGCGTTGAATACCTAGCGGGACGCACAGATACGCAGTATTTT. It is translated as CSVEYLAGRTDTQYF.

The chain uses TRBV23-1 and TRBJ2-1, with D unclear. TRBV23-1 is marked as an open reading frame, function uncertain. The CDR3 is 10 residues long. V lost 2 bases, J lost 10 bases, and 3 bases lay in between. The CDR3 DNA sequence: TGCGCCAGCAGTCAAAGGGAGCAGTTCTTC. Its translation: CASSQREQFF.

This rearrangement joins TRBV5-4 to TRBJ1-1; D gene uncertain. In germline, CDR1 is SGHNT, CDR2 YYREEE (reference sequence). With 4 bases removed from V and 8 bases from J, the gap between germline ends came to 12 bases. The CDR3 sequence is 12 residues long. CDR3 in amino acids: CASSAPQGEAFF. DNA for the CDR3: TGTGCCAGCAGCGCGCCACAAGGGGAAGCTTTCTTT. The complete variable domain, with remaining parts taken from reference TRBV5-4 and TRBJ1-1, reads ETGVTQSPTHLIKTRGQQVTLRCSSQSGHNTVSWYQQALGQGPQFIFQYYREEENGRGNFPPRFSGLQFPNYSSELNVNALELDDSALYLCASSAPQGEAFFGQGTRLTVV.

This clone appeared a single time. The CDR3, as DNA: TGTGCCAGCAGCTTAGCAGGGTTGGGCTACACCTTC. This codes for CASSLAGLGYTF. The V call is TRBV11-2, the J call TRBJ1-2, with a possible D match to TRBD1 (5 bases). Per the germline V gene, CDR1 is SGHAT and CDR2 is FQNNGV. The length of the CDR3 is 12 residues. V was pared by 1 base and J by 8 bases, with 8 bases between.

This chain connects TRBV6-5 to TRBJ2-1, with D possibly being TRBD2 (6 bases). Germline CDR1 reads MNHEY; CDR2 reads SVGAGI. V gave up 6 bases and J gave up 1 base, with 13 bases separating them. This CDR3 region has 15 residues. CDR3 sequence: CASSLRDLSYNEQFF. CDR3 coding DNA: TGTGCCAGCAGCCTCCGGGACTTATCCTACAATGAGCAGTTCTTC.

This chain joins TRBV27 and TRBJ2-3, with 7 bases lining up with TRBD1. The CDR3 has 15 amino acids. Trimming took 6 bases from V and 8 from J; bases not matched to a gene: 14. The germline V gene encodes CDR1 MNHEY and CDR2 SMNVEV (reference sequence). The CDR3 reads CASRPLLSAGGTQYF. The CDR3 DNA sequence: TGTGCCAGCAGACCACTACTTTCGGCAGGGGGTACGCAGTATTTT.